This T cell receptor (beta chain) was sequenced for a study of early T cells in non-severe SARS-CoV-2 infection. The CDR3 spans 17 residues. Germline V gene lookup returns CDR1 SGHRS and CDR2 YFSETQ. With 0 bases removed from V and 3 bases from J, the gap between germline ends came to 16 bases. TCRdb redid the calling of the 5' RACE reads with MiXCR, one entry per CDR3 protein. The profile shows about 60,000 distinct CDR3 sequences, around 8.9% of them singletons. This chain links TRBV5-1 with TRBJ2-1; D may be TRBD2 (6 bases). The sequence was obtained from an adult who was a healthcare worker with PCR-confirmed SARS-CoV-2 infection or an uninfected control (not recorded which). Source material: whole blood. CDR3 protein: CASSLGGSADYYNEQFF. The CDR3 DNA reads TGCGCCAGCAGCTTGGGGGGCTCAGCGGACTACTACAATGAGCAGTTCTTC.